This is a list of T cell receptor beta chains from one sample in a study of beta chain features in type 1 diabetes. Clones were sequenced by immunoSEQ multiplex PCR, and TCRdb holds only the in-frame ones, with some missing. The top ten hold about 0.018% of the sample, which has about 250,000 clones, approximately 10% seen once. Sequencing was performed on naive CD4+ T cells from blood. These receptors were obtained from a man aged 30 to 45 with type 1 diabetes. Both conserved end residues are trimmed from each CDR3. The D gene is left open where the match is weak.

TRBJ1-2,TRBV10-3,-,12,AISTRGTNYGYT
TRBJ2-5,TRBV19,TRBD2,14,ASSPGTSGGLETQY
TRBJ2-7,TRBV9,TRBD2,16,ASSPPGLAGSYSYEQY
TRBJ1-2,TRBV11-2,-,11,ASRPLGGQGYT
TRBJ2-1,TRBV19,-,12,ASTLQASYNEQF
TRBJ2-1,TRBV11-2,TRBD2,12,ASSFQRGGNEQF
TRBJ1-2,TRBV7-3,-,11,ASSPTMAGGYT
TRBJ2-7,TRBV5-8,TRBD1,13,ASVKGDRRPYEQY
TRBJ2-1,TRBV10-3,-,10,AMRGEGNEQF
TRBJ2-3,TRBV19,TRBD1,14,ASSINRGLSTDTQY
TRBJ2-7,TRBV19,TRBD1,12,ASSTEDRGYEQY
TRBJ1-2,TRBV5-1,TRBD1,12,ASSFAPQGDGYT
TRBJ1-4,TRBV5-1,TRBD1,13,ASSSSGTGTEKLF
TRBJ1-2,TRBV6-5,-,11,ASRQGGDYGYT
TRBJ2-1,TRBV18,TRBD1,14,ASSPQTGSGYNEQF
TRBJ1-6,TRBV7-9,-,10,ASSSRSSPLH
TRBJ1-2,TRBV25-1,TRBD1,14,ASSESTGAPSYGYT
TRBJ2-1,TRBV5-1,TRBD2,13,ASRSSGGAYNEQF
TRBJ2-1,TRBV11-2,TRBD2,12,ASSSRLAGDEQF
TRBJ2-3,TRBV5-4,-,14,ASSLESGPSTDTQY